The 28 T cell receptor beta chains in this list originate from one sample, sequenced in a study of shared clonotypes between healthy human individuals. This table comes from immunoSEQ multiplex PCR, and its TCRdb copy is limited to in-frame clones, with some not included. The repertoire consists of about 2.5 million clones, with just under 95% occurring once and the leading ten covering around 0.35%. The sequenced sample consisted of naive CD4+ T cells from PBMCs. Subset meaning: CD45RA+ positively selected. The receptors stem from a man younger than 30 in good health. Some clones in this sample may be carry-over from other donors' samples.

Details on this clone: The junction shows a germline mismatch at one end, possibly a read error. The chain couples TRBV6-6 to TRBJ2-3, with D unresolved. The CDR3 consists of 14 residues. The germline CDR1 and CDR2 sequences are MNHNY and SVGAGI (reference sequence). The CDR3 loop reads CASSYPEATDAQYF. The CDR3 coding sequence is TGTGCCAGCAGTTACCCCGAGGCCACAGATGCGCAGTATTTT.

The V gene is TRBV9, the J gene TRBJ1-3; 7 positions agree with TRBD1. This CDR3 is 15 amino acids long. Germline V CDR1 and CDR2: SGDLS, YYNGEE. Losses at the gene ends were 3 bases for V and 4 bases for J; bases not matched to a gene: 7. CDR3 coding DNA: TGTGCCAGCAGCGGGATACAGGGGTCGGGAAACACCATATATTTT. It codes for CASSGIQGSGNTIYF.

The chain uses TRBV7-2 and TRBJ1-5; unclear D gene. Per germline, CDR1 SGHTA and CDR2 FQGNSA. The V end lost 1 base, the J end lost 0 bases, and 10 bases lay between the germline ends. This CDR3 region has 16 residues. The DNA of the CDR3 is TGTGCCAGCAGCTTAGGCGGAGTCTATAGCAATCAGCCCCAGCATTTT. Its translation: CASSLGGVYSNQPQHF.

This chain uses TRBV7-9 with TRBJ2-1; TRBD2 is a possible D gene (5 bases). The CDR3 totals 15 residues. The V end was cut by 1 base, the J end by 8 bases, with 15 bases between. In germline, CDR1 is SEHNR, CDR2 FQNEAQ (reference sequence). In DNA, the CDR3 is TGTGCCAGCAGCTTAGGTAGCTCCATCGGGGATGAGCAGTTCTTC. Its translation is CASSLGSSIGDEQFF.

The genes are TRBV29-1 and TRBJ2-1, with D unclear. V gave up 4 bases and J gave up 3 bases, with 16 bases separating them. CDR3 length: 15 residues. The germline CDR1 and CDR2 sequences are SQVTM and ANQGSEA. The CDR3 DNA follows: TGCAGCGTTGCGGGTTCGGCGGAACTCTACAATGAGCAGTTCTTC. Protein product: CSVAGSAELYNEQFF.

The V gene is TRBV6-5, the J gene TRBJ1-4; D perhaps matches TRBD1 (6 bases). V lost 2 bases and J 8 bases, leaving 15 bases between the germline ends. CDR3 size: 15 residues. Looked up from germline, CDR1 is MNHEY and CDR2 is SVGAGI. In nucleotides, the CDR3 is TGTGCCAGCAGTTACCAGGCAGGGGCGAGGGAAAAACTGTTTTTT. Its translation: CASSYQAGAREKLFF.

A remark on this clone: The sample holds other DNA sequences that translate to the same CDR3. V usage is TRBV5-1 and J usage is TRBJ1-2; D uncertain. In germline, CDR1 is SGHRS, CDR2 YFSETQ. CDR3 length: 14 amino acids. V lost 0 bases and J 2 bases, leaving 8 bases between the germline ends. The CDR3 coding sequence is TGCGCCAGCAGCTTGGTTTCTGGGAACTATGGCTACACCTTC. It encodes CASSLVSGNYGYTF.

CDR3 bases: TGTGCCAGCAGAGTTTACAGGAGAGTCTCTGAAGCTTTCTTT. Its protein is CASRVYRRVSEAFF. V usage is TRBV28 and J usage is TRBJ1-1, with a possible D match to TRBD1 (5 bases). CDR3 length: 14 residues. Germline values: CDR1 MDHEN, CDR2 SYDVKM. V shed 6 bases and J shed 6 bases, with 17 bases lying between them.

The rearrangement links TRBV10-3 to TRBJ1-2; 8 positions match TRBD1. The V gene end was trimmed by 3 bases and the J gene end by 5 bases; junction bases not matched to a gene: 17. The CDR3 is 18 amino acids. In germline, CDR1 is ENHRY, CDR2 SYGVKD. CDR3 sequence reads: CAISDRLRAGGDDYGYTF. The CDR3 region has the DNA TGTGCCATCAGTGACCGACTGAGGGCAGGGGGCGATGATTATGGCTACACCTTC.

V and J are TRBV5-1 and TRBJ2-5, with unresolved D. This CDR3 is 11 amino acids long. The V gene's germline CDR1 is SGHRS and CDR2 YFSETQ. The V end was cut by 1 base, the J end by 7 bases, with 5 bases between. The DNA for the CDR3 is TGCGCCAGCAGCTTGACGGGGACCCAGTACTTC. Protein: CASSLTGTQYF.

This rearrangement joins TRBV7-2 to TRBJ2-4; D is tentatively TRBD1 or TRBD2 (5 bases each). V was clipped by 4 bases and J by 7 bases, with 17 bases between them. The CDR3 covers 15 residues. Germline V CDR1 and CDR2: SGHTA, FQGNSA. CDR3 sequence (DNA): TGTGCCAGCAGCTCGTTCGGGACCCCGGGGAACATTCAGTACTTC. It codes for CASSSFGTPGNIQYF. The full variable domain, with the rest looked up from reference TRBV7-2 and TRBJ2-4, is GAGVSQSPSNKVTEKGKDVELRCDPISGHTALYWYRQSLGQGLEFLIYFQGNSAPDKSGLPSDRFSAERTGGSVSTLTIQRTQQEDSAVYLCASSSFGTPGNIQYFGAGTRLSVL.

This chain connects TRBV11-2 to TRBJ2-1; D is unclear. V lost 1 base to trimming and J lost 8 bases, with 9 bases between them. Germline V gene sequence: CDR1 SGHAT, CDR2 FQNNGV. This CDR3 contains 13 residues. CDR3 coding DNA: TGTGCCAGCAGCTTAGGATACGGTGATGAGCAGTTCTTC. Translated, it gives CASSLGYGDEQFF.

This chain connects TRBV28 to TRBJ1-2, with D maybe TRBD1 (5 bases). The CDR3 runs 14 residues. Trimming removed 2 bases from V and 8 bases from J, with 15 bases in between. Per germline, CDR1 MDHEN and CDR2 SYDVKM. The CDR3 DNA sequence: TGTGCCAGCAGTTTAGTAGAGCTCAGGGAAGGCTACACCTTC. This sequence encodes CASSLVELREGYTF.

The V call is TRBV4-2, the J call TRBJ2-5; TRBD2 aligns across 7 bases. V lost 0 bases to trimming and J lost 4 bases; unmatched junction nucleotides: 14. This CDR3 contains 18 residues. Germline CDR1 and CDR2: LGHNA and YNFKEQ. CDR3 bases: TGTGCCAGCAGCCAAGATCCGGCGGGATTACAGCGGGGAGAGACCCAGTACTTC. Encoded protein: CASSQDPAGLQRGETQYF.

The rearrangement links TRBV19 to TRBJ1-2; D may be TRBD1 (6 bases). The CDR3 is made up of 13 amino acids. Trimming removed 2 bases from V and 6 bases from J, with 10 bases in between. CDR1 and CDR2 (germline): LNHDA, SQIVND (reference sequence). Here the CDR3 DNA reads TGTGCCAGTAGTATATGGCAGGGGAATGGCTACACCTTC. It codes for CASSIWQGNGYTF.

To note about this clone: The same CDR3 can be traced to other DNA sequences in this sample. The chain links TRBV28 to TRBJ2-2; perhaps TRBD2 as D (6 bases). The CDR3 contains 12 residues. Per the germline V gene, CDR1 is MDHEN and CDR2 is SYDVKM. The V gene lost 3 bases and the J gene lost 7 bases, with 6 bases spanning the gap. In DNA, the CDR3 is TGTGCCAGCAGTTTGGGGGGCGGGGAGCTGTTTTTT. Its protein product is CASSLGGGELFF. Using reference TRBV28 and TRBJ2-2 for the parts outside the CDR3, the full variable domain is DVKVTQSSRYLVKRTGEKVFLECVQDMDHENMFWYRQDPGLGLRLIYFSYDVKMKEKGDIPEGYSVSREKKERFSLILESASTNQTSMYLCASSLGGGELFFGEGSRLTVL.

The genes are TRBV2 and TRBJ2-3; TRBD2 matches 7 bases. CDR3 length: 14 residues. Germline V gene lookup returns CDR1 SNHLY and CDR2 FYNNEI. Germline trimming cut 6 bases from V and 5 bases from J; bases unmatched to any gene: 8. The CDR3 DNA follows: TGTGCCAGCAGAGCTAGCGGTGGGGGAGATACGCAGTATTTT. The encoded protein is CASRASGGGDTQYF.

This chain joins TRBV19 and TRBJ1-4; the D gene is possibly TRBD1 (5 bases). The CDR3 contains 16 residues. CDR1 and CDR2 from the germline V gene are LNHDA and SQIVND (reference sequence). Trimming cost V 5 bases and J 2 bases, with 15 bases left between them. The CDR3 is CASSALREATNEKLFF. The CDR3 DNA is TGTGCCAGTAGTGCCCTCAGGGAGGCCACTAATGAAAAACTGTTTTTT.

For this clone: Other DNA sequences in the same sample also yield this CDR3. This sequence joins TRBV14 and TRBJ2-1; TRBD2 agrees at 12 bases. The V gene's germline CDR1 is SGHDN and CDR2 FVKESK. CDR3 length: 15 residues. Trimming cost V 4 bases and J 5 bases; bases outside gene matches: 3. The CDR3 DNA reads as TGTGCCAGCAGCCCTGGACTAGCGGGAAACAATGAGCAGTTCTTC. Its translation: CASSPGLAGNNEQFF.

The chain recombines TRBV6-6 with TRBJ2-3; a possible D gene is TRBD2 (5 bases). CDR3 length: 11 residues. Germline CDR1 MNHNY, CDR2 SVGAGI (reference sequence). The V gene lost 10 bases and the J gene lost 3 bases, with 8 bases spanning the gap. Here the CDR3 reads CATSGTDTQYF. CDR3 in DNA: TGTGCCACCAGCGGAACAGATACGCAGTATTTT.

This chain joins TRBV4-1 and TRBJ2-1; TRBD2 agrees at 9 bases. Germline assignment: CDR1 MGHRA and CDR2 YSYEKL. J gave up 0 bases and V 4 bases, and 7 bases lay outside the gene matches. The CDR3 is 17 residues long. This chain's CDR3 is CASSRGRAKSSYNEQFF. The CDR3 nucleotides are TGCGCCAGCAGCCGCGGGAGGGCTAAGAGCTCCTACAATGAGCAGTTCTTC.

The V gene is TRBV5-4, the J gene TRBJ2-3; 13 bases fit TRBD2. There are 16 residues in the CDR3. Looked up from germline, CDR1 is SGHNT and CDR2 is YYREEE (reference sequence). Unmatched junction bases numbered 7, after V lost 0 bases and J lost 9 bases. The CDR3 DNA is TGTGCCAGCAGCTTGGATGGACTAGCGGGAGAGGAAACGCAGTATTTT. This translates into CASSLDGLAGEETQYF.

The chain joins TRBV28 to TRBJ2-7; D possibly corresponds to TRBD1 (5 bases). Germline CDR1 MDHEN, CDR2 SYDVKM. This CDR3 region has 14 residues. V was pared by 1 base and J by 5 bases, with 12 bases between. The CDR3 here is CASSLSSGSHEQYF. In nucleotides, the CDR3 is TGTGCCAGCAGTTTATCCTCAGGGTCCCACGAGCAGTACTTC.

The rearrangement joins TRBV19 to TRBJ1-5, with TRBD1 identical over 7 bases. The CDR3 loop spans 18 amino acids. With V trimmed by 3 bases and J by 2 bases, 13 bases remained unmatched. Looked up from germline, CDR1 is LNHDA and CDR2 is SQIVND (reference sequence). The CDR3 DNA reads TGTGCCAGTAGTATGGCCCTAGGACAGGCGCTCCGCAATCAGCCCCAGCATTTT. This codes for CASSMALGQALRNQPQHF. The full variable domain, its missing parts supplied by reference TRBV19 and TRBJ1-5, is DGGITQSPKYLFRKEGQNVTLSCEQNLNHDAMYWYRQDPGQGLRLIYYSQIVNDFQKGDIAEGYSVSREKKESFPLTVTSAQKNPTAFYLCASSMALGQALRNQPQHFGDGTRLSIL.

The chain joins TRBV5-1 to TRBJ2-3; TRBD2 agrees at 10 bases. Per the germline V gene, CDR1 is SGHRS and CDR2 is YFSETQ. With 7 bases clipped from V and 5 bases from J, the junction kept 7 bases outside the gene matches. The CDR3 consists of 14 residues. The CDR3 here is CASGPIAGGDTQYF. Written as DNA, the CDR3 is TGCGCCAGCGGACCTATAGCGGGAGGAGATACGCAGTATTTT.

This clone was recorded only once. This chain connects TRBV5-1 to TRBJ2-7; 9 bases fit TRBD1. The CDR3 runs to 17 residues. V shed 2 bases and J 2 bases; nucleotides not matched to a gene: 11. The V gene's germline CDR1 is SGHRS and CDR2 YFSETQ. CDR3 sequence reads: CASSLLVLGTGTYEQYF. The CDR3 coding sequence is TGCGCCAGCAGCTTATTAGTTTTGGGGACAGGGACCTACGAGCAGTACTTC.

The chain has TRBV19 and TRBJ2-7, with a possible D match to TRBD1 (5 bases). From germline, CDR1 is LNHDA and CDR2 SQIVND (reference sequence). The CDR3 loop spans 14 amino acids. Trimming took off 6 bases at V and 8 bases at J, with 20 bases between the two ends. CDR3 sequence (DNA): TGTGCCAGTAGCGCGCCCGAGACAGAACGTCAGCAGTACTTC. Translation gives CASSAPETERQQYF.

The chain recombines TRBV4-1 with TRBJ2-1, with D perhaps matching TRBD1 (5 bases). Germline CDR1 is MGHRA and CDR2 is YSYEKL. The CDR3 covers 15 residues. Trimming took 4 bases from V and 4 from J, leaving 14 bases between them. The CDR3 nucleotides read TGCGCCAGCAGCCCACCGTCCCGGACATACAATGAGCAGTTCTTC. Translating gives CASSPPSRTYNEQFF.